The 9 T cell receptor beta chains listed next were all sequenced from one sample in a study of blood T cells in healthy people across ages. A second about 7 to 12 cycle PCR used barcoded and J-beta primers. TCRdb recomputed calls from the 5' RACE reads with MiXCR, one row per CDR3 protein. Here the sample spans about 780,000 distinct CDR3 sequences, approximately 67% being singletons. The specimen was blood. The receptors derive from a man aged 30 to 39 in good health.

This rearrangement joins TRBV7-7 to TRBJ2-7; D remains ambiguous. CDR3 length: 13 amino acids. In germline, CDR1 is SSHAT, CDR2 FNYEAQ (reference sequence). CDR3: CASTEPGSHEQYF. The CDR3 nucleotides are TGTGCTTCGACCGAGCCTGGGTCCCACGAGCAGTACTTC.

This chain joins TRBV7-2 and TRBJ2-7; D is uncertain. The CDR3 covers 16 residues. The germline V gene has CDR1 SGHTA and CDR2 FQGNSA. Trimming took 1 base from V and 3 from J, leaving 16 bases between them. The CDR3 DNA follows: TGTGCCAGCAGCTTAGGGGTGGCAGAGGATAACTACGAGCAGTACTTC. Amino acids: CASSLGVAEDNYEQYF.

This CDR3 reads CASSRRLAGGLETQYF. CDR3 DNA sequence: TGTGCCAGCAGCCGACGACTAGCGGGGGGGTTAGAGACCCAGTACTTC. The chain couples TRBV4-2 to TRBJ2-5, with 14 positions matching TRBD2. Germline CDR1 reads LGHNA; CDR2 reads YNFKEQ. The CDR3 is 16 amino acids. Losses at the gene ends were 4 bases for V and 4 bases for J; bases not matched to a gene: 5.

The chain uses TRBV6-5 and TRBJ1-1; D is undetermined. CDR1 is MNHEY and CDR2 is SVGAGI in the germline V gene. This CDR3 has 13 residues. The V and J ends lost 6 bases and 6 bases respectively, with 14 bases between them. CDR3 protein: CASSQPLIPEAFF. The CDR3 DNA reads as TGTGCCAGCAGCCAACCTTTGATCCCTGAAGCTTTCTTT.

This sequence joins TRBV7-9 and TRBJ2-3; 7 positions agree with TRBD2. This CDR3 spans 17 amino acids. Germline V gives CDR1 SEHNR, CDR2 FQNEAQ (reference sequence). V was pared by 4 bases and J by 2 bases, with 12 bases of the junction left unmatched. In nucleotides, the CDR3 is TGTGCCAGCAGCTCCTCCCGGGACTATCTTCACACAGATACGCAGTATTTT. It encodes CASSSSRDYLHTDTQYF.

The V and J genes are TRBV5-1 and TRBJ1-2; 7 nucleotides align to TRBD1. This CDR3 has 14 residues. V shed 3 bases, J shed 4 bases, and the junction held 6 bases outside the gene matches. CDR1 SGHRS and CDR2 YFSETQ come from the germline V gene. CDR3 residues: CASSSTGLSYGYTF. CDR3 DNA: TGCGCCAGCAGCTCGACAGGGTTGTCCTATGGCTACACCTTC.

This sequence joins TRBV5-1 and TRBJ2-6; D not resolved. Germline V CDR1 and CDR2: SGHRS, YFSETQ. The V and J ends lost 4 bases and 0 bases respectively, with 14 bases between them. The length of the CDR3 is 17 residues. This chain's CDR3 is CASSNRAPSSGANVLTF. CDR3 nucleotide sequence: TGCGCCAGCAGCAACCGGGCCCCGAGCTCTGGGGCCAACGTCCTGACTTTC.

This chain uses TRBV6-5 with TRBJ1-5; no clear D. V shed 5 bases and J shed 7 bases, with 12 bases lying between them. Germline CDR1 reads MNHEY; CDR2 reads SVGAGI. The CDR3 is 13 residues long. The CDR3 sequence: CASSGNRRQPQHF. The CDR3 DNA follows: TGTGCCAGCAGTGGGAACCGACGGCAGCCCCAGCATTTT.

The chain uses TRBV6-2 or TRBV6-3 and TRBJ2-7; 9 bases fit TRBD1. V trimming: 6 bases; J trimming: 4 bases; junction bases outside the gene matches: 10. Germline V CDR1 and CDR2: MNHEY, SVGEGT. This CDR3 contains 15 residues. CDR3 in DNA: TGTGCCAGCAGATCCGGGACAGGGAATATATACGAGCAGTACTTC. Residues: CASRSGTGNIYEQYF.